These T cell receptor beta chains were read from a single sample in a study of blood T cells in healthy people across ages. TCRdb used MiXCR to reprocess the 5' RACE reads, holding one entry per CDR3 protein. The sample holds roughly 570,000 distinct CDR3 sequences, approximately 30% seen once. The sequenced material came from blood. The source of these receptors is a woman in her 70s in good health. Each CDR3 is given with its conserved first and last residue. A D gene is named only where the DNA matches it firmly. The listing skips clone size in some rows; elsewhere it reads once, few, many or a size class.

length | D | size | J | V | CDR3 | DNA
17 | TRBD2 | many | TRBJ2-3 | TRBV4-3 | CASSRNLLAGGTDTQYF | TGCGCCAGCAGCCGAAACCTACTAGCGGGGGGCACAGATACGCAGTATTTT
13 | TRBD1 | few | TRBJ1-4 | TRBV20-1 | CSATETGGGKLFF | TGCAGTGCCACGGAGACAGGGGGCGGAAAACTGTTTTTT
16 | TRBD2 | . | TRBJ2-1 | TRBV15 | CATSRDGRGGRNEQFF | TGTGCCACCAGCAGAGATGGTCGGGGGGGGAGGAATGAGCAGTTCTTC
12 | . | few | TRBJ1-1 | TRBV20-1 | CSAREGFTEAFF | TGCAGTGCAAGGGAGGGGTTCACTGAAGCTTTCTTT
14 | . | . | TRBJ1-3 | TRBV20-1 | CSATRHTPGNTIYF | TGCAGTGCCACCAGACATACTCCTGGAAACACCATATATTTT
15 | . | . | TRBJ2-2 | TRBV2 | CASRMDRDGTGELFF | TGTGCCAGCAGAATGGACCGGGACGGCACCGGGGAGCTGTTTTTT
13 | . | few | TRBJ2-7 | TRBV30 | CACPGTLSYEQYF | TGTGCCTGTCCCGGGACACTCTCCTACGAGCAGTACTTC
14 | . | . | TRBJ1-4 | TRBV6-2/TRBV6-3 | CASRDAYLGEKLFF | TGTGCCAGCAGAGACGCCTATCTGGGTGAAAAACTGTTTTTT
16 | . | . | TRBJ2-3 | TRBV5-1 | CASSPERARSTDTQYF | TGCGCCAGCAGCCCAGAGCGGGCACGAAGCACAGATACGCAGTATTTT
13 | . | . | TRBJ2-5 | TRBV28 | CASGLVQGLEQYF | TGTGCCAGCGGCCTAGTGCAGGGCCTTGAGCAGTACTTC
13 | TRBD1 | . | TRBJ1-2 | TRBV20-1 | CSAVAGTVGGYTF | TGCAGTGCCGTAGCCGGGACAGTCGGTGGCTACACCTTC
18 | TRBD1 | . | TRBJ2-7 | TRBV20-1 | CSARDPAFRTGVSYEQYF | TGCAGTGCTAGAGATCCGGCATTTCGGACAGGGGTATCCTACGAGCAGTACTTC
15 | . | . | TRBJ2-5 | TRBV15 | CATSREGTYRETQYF | TGTGCCACCAGCAGAGAGGGGACCTACCGGGAGACCCAGTACTTC
15 | TRBD2 | . | TRBJ2-2 | TRBV11-1 | CASSLAGTSVRELFF | TGTGCCAGCAGCTTAGCCGGGACTAGCGTGAGGGAGCTGTTTTTT
14 | . | . | TRBJ1-1 | TRBV5-1 | CASSSGGPNTEAFF | TGCGCCAGCAGCTCGGGGGGCCCTAACACTGAAGCTTTCTTT
16 | TRBD2 | . | TRBJ2-7 | TRBV7-2 | CASKDTSGGAGAFQYF | TGTGCCAGCAAGGATACTAGCGGGGGGGCCGGAGCGTTCCAGTACTTC
14 | . | few | TRBJ2-1 | TRBV7-7 | CASSLGGSDNEQFF | TGTGCCAGCAGCTTAGGAGGCAGTGACAATGAGCAGTTCTTC
14 | . | few | TRBJ2-1 | TRBV3-1 | CASSQAQEDREQFF | TGTGCCAGCAGCCAAGCCCAGGAGGACCGGGAGCAGTTCTTC
14 | . | . | TRBJ1-1 | TRBV12-3/TRBV12-4 | CASSFGDSRTEAFF | TGTGCCAGCAGTTTCGGGGACTCTCGCACTGAAGCTTTCTTT
14 | . | . | TRBJ2-3 | TRBV29-1 | CSVVGLSSTDTQYF | TGCAGCGTTGTAGGACTCTCCTCCACAGATACGCAGTATTTT
13 | . | few | TRBJ2-1 | TRBV20-1 | CSARHALENEQFF | TGCAGTGCTAGACACGCTTTGGAGAATGAGCAGTTCTTC
15 | . | . | TRBJ2-7 | TRBV9 | CASSVEPSRSYEQYF | TGTGCCAGCAGCGTAGAGCCGAGTAGGTCCTACGAGCAGTACTTC
14 | . | . | TRBJ2-5 | TRBV7-9 | CASTLTIGPETQYF | TGTGCCAGCACACTTACTATCGGGCCAGAGACCCAGTACTTC
14 | . | . | TRBJ1-1 | TRBV7-9 | CASSEAQGSQPAFF | TGTGCCAGCTCCGAAGCCCAGGGGTCCCAACCGGCTTTCTTT
18 | . | few | TRBJ1-5 | TRBV6-2/TRBV6-3 | CASSPDRSHQSQQVAQHF | TGTGCCAGCAGTCCCGACCGCTCCCATCAGAGTCAGCAGGTAGCCCAGCATTTT
14 | . | . | TRBJ2-3 | TRBV7-6 | CASSFSPNTDTQYF | TGTGCCAGCAGCTTTTCGCCAAACACAGATACGCAGTATTTT
16 | TRBD2 | . | TRBJ2-5 | TRBV4-2 | CASSQGASGNQETQYF | TGTGCCAGCAGCCAAGGGGCTAGCGGTAACCAAGAGACCCAGTACTTC
15 | TRBD1 | once | TRBJ1-1 | TRBV5-1 | CASSFLDRANTEAFF | TGCGCCAGCAGCTTTCTGGACAGGGCGAACACTGAAGCTTTCTTT
12 | . | . | TRBJ2-5 | TRBV6-5 | CASVGNGETQYF | TGTGCCAGCGTGGGGAATGGAGAGACCCAGTACTTC
14 | TRBD1 | few | TRBJ2-7 | TRBV25-1 | CASSRTGKSAEQYF | TGTGCCAGCAGTAGGACAGGGAAATCCGCCGAGCAGTACTTC
14 | . | . | TRBJ1-1 | TRBV20-1 | CSAYFGPGSTEAFF | TGCAGTGCATATTTCGGGCCGGGTAGCACTGAAGCTTTCTTT
14 | . | few | TRBJ1-2 | TRBV15 | CATSREQPFYGYTF | TGTGCCACCAGCAGAGAACAGCCCTTCTATGGCTACACCTTC
13 | . | . | TRBJ2-5 | TRBV6-6 | CASSYSKGETQYF | TGTGCCAGCAGTTACTCGAAAGGAGAGACCCAGTACTTC
15 | . | few | TRBJ1-2 | TRBV6-1 | CASSGTRRGNYGYTF | TGTGCCAGCAGTGGAACAAGAAGGGGAAACTATGGCTACACCTTC
15 | . | . | TRBJ2-4 | TRBV5-1 | CASSSLQGTKNIQYF | TGCGCCAGCAGCTCATTACAGGGTACCAAAAACATTCAGTACTTC
20 | TRBD1 | . | TRBJ2-6 | TRBV4-3 | CASSQGWTGGSSSGANVLTF | TGCGCCAGCAGCCAAGGGTGGACAGGGGGCTCTTCTTCTGGGGCCAACGTCCTGACTTTC
12 | . | few | TRBJ1-1 | TRBV3-1 | CASSQTRTEAFF | TGTGCCAGCAGCCAAACAAGGACTGAAGCTTTCTTT
15 | . | many | TRBJ1-3 | TRBV15 | CATSLNSGGGNTIYF | TGTGCCACCAGCCTAAACTCCGGTGGGGGAAACACCATATATTTT
12 | . | few | TRBJ1-1 | TRBV15 | CATRGANTEAFF | TGTGCCACCAGGGGGGCGAACACTGAAGCTTTCTTT
16 | TRBD1 | few | TRBJ2-3 | TRBV7-7 | CASSPIPGQGTDTQYF | TGTGCCAGCAGTCCGATCCCGGGACAGGGCACAGATACGCAGTATTTT
14 | . | . | TRBJ1-2 | TRBV7-2 | CASSRDVVDYGYTF | TGTGCCAGCAGCAGGGATGTGGTTGACTATGGCTACACCTTC
13 | TRBD1 | . | TRBJ1-2 | TRBV20-1 | CSARGQDHYGYTF | TGCAGTGCTAGGGGACAGGATCACTATGGCTACACCTTC
13 | TRBD1 | few | TRBJ1-2 | TRBV6-6 | CASSRAQGGGYTF | TGTGCCAGCAGCCGAGCCCAGGGGGGTGGCTACACCTTC
15 | TRBD2 | . | TRBJ2-5 | TRBV20-1 | CSASPTSGGGETQYF | TGCAGTGCTAGTCCGACTAGCGGGGGAGGGGAGACCCAGTACTTC
12 | . | . | TRBJ2-7 | TRBV15 | CATRTSSYEQYF | TGTGCCACCCGGACGTCCTCCTACGAGCAGTACTTC
17 | . | once | TRBJ2-1 | TRBV7-9 | CASSLVLGESAFFEQFF | TGTGCCAGCAGCTTAGTTTTAGGGGAGTCCGCTTTTTTTGAGCAGTTCTTC
16 | . | . | TRBJ2-1 | TRBV6-5 | CASSRTGKSSYNEQFF | TGTGCCAGCAGTCGCACAGGAAAAAGCTCCTACAATGAGCAGTTCTTC